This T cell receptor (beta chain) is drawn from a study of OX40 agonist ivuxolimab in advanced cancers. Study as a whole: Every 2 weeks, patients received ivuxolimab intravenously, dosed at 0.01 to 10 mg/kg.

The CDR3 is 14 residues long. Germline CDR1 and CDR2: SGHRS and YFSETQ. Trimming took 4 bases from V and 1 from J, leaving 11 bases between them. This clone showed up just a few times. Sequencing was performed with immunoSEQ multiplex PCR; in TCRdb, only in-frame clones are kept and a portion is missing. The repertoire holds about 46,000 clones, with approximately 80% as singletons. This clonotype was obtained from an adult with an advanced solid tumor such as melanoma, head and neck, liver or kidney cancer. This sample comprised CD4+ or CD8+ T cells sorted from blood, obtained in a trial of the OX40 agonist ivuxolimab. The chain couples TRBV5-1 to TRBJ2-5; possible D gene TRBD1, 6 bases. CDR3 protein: CASSPDSFQETQYF. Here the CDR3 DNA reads TGCGCCAGCAGCCCGGACAGTTTCCAAGAGACCCAGTACTTC.